One sample yielded the 2 T cell receptor beta chains listed below, sequenced in a study of cytomegalovirus exposure and HLA in healthy donors. The PCR employed 60 Vbeta primers together with 13 Jbeta primers. Some clones are missing from TCRdb's copy, which holds only in-frame ones; the method was immunoSEQ multiplex PCR. The table includes more than 85,000 clones, around three quarters detected once. Sequenced material: PBMCs. The receptors were sampled from a man in his forties in good health and CMV-seronegative.

The genes are TRBV21-1 and TRBJ2-3; whether TRBD2, the table's D call, matches the DNA was not checked. TRBV21-1 is a pseudogene segment. This CDR3 spans 18 amino acids. CDR3 DNA: TGTGCCAGCAGCATCAGAAGAAGGTGTAGCGGAGGCACAGATACGCAGTATTTT. Amino acid sequence: CASSIRRRCSGGTDTQYF.

The J gene is TRBJ2-7, the V gene TRBV6-4, with 13 bases fitting TRBD2. V lost 2 bases to trimming and J lost 1 base; unmatched junction nucleotides: 5. This CDR3 is 17 amino acids long. Germline lookup yields CDR1 MRHNA and CDR2 SNTAGT. The CDR3 spells CASSDTSGGGLSYEQYF. CDR3 nucleotide sequence: TGTGCCAGCAGTGACACTAGCGGGGGGGGGTTGTCCTACGAGCAGTACTTC.